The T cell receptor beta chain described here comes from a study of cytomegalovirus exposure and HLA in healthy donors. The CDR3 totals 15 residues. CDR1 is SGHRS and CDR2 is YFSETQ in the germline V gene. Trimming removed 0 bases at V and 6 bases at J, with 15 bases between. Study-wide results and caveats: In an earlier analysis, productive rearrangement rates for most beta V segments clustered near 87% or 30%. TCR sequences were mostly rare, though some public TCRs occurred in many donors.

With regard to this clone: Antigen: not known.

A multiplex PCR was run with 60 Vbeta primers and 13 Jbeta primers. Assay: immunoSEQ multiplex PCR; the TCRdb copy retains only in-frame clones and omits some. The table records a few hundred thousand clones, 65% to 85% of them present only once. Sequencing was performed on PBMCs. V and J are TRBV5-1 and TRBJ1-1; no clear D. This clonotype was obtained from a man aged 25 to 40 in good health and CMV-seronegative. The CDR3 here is CASSLVSFRGAEAFF. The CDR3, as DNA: TGCGCCAGCAGCTTGGTTTCTTTCCGGGGAGCTGAAGCTTTCTTT.